This T cell receptor beta chain was obtained from a study of blood T cell repertoires in COVID-19. Overall study context: Collection of acute and convalescent COVID-19 samples took place in the United States, Italy and Spain.

Participants were aged about 18 to 90 years, lived in roughly 25 US areas, and enrolled virtually. Researchers sorted participants into cohorts using their self-reported clinical history. Authors' analysis steps: Quantification of nucleated cells was approximated via reference gene primer amplification. The repertoire was sequenced with immunoSEQ multiplex PCR; TCRdb's copy has only in-frame clones and lacks some. Clone size and V and J calls were adopted from that table, with D and trimming inferred from the DNA. In the table there are approximately 210,000 clones, 65% to 80% of which are singletons. Looked up from germline, CDR1 is MGHRA and CDR2 is YSYEKL. V gave up 0 bases and J gave up 7 bases, with 15 bases separating them. The CDR3 runs to 15 residues.

V gene TRBV4-1 combines with J gene TRBJ1-2, with a weak D call TRBD1 (6 bases). The sequenced material came from PBMCs or T cells enriched from blood (not recorded which). This clonotype was obtained from a woman aged 45-59 years with acute COVID-19. The DNA for the CDR3 is TGCGCCAGCAGCCAAGACAGCTCCGGGGGGCTTGGCTACACCTTC. Translation gives CASSQDSSGGLGYTF.